One sample yielded the 17 T cell receptor beta chains listed below, sequenced in a study of T cell repertoires in cytomegalovirus infection. MiXCR, applied by TCRdb to the reads, yields one record per CDR3 protein. The sample consists of fewer than 550,000 distinct CDR3 sequences, 15% to 20% of them appearing once. Sequencing was carried out using CD8+ T cells from PBMCs. The receptors come from a human donor in good health (CMV status not recorded). Some clones in this sample may be carry-over from other donors' samples.

As regards this clonotype: Compared with germline, one end of the junction differs, possibly owing to a read error. The rearrangement uses TRBV9 and TRBJ2-5; TRBD1 matches at 11 bases. This CDR3 is built from 15 residues. Germline V gene data show CDR1 as SGDLS and CDR2 as YYNGEE. CDR3 sequence: CASSVRTGGREIQYF. The CDR3 region has the DNA TGTGCCAGCAGCGTAAGGACAGGGGGCCGGGAGATCCAGTACTTC.

At least ten counts were recorded for this clonotype. V and J are TRBV5-6 and TRBJ1-1; 10 bases are shared with TRBD1. This CDR3 is 15 amino acids long. V was clipped by 3 bases and J by 10 bases; unmatched bases: 12. Germline V lookup: CDR1 SGHDT, CDR2 YYEEEE. For the CDR3, the DNA is TGTGCCAGCAGCTCATTACCGACAGGGGGCTCGGGAGCTTTCTTT. Its translation: CASSSLPTGGSGAFF.

This clonotype occurred many times. The V and J genes are TRBV7-8 and TRBJ2-7; D is possibly TRBD2 (6 bases). The V gene's germline CDR1 is SGHVS and CDR2 FQNEAQ. The CDR3 covers 15 residues. V lost 4 bases to trimming and J lost 4 bases, with 17 bases between them. In DNA, the CDR3 is TGTGCCAGCAGCTCGCAAAGGGGACTGGGATACGAGCAGTACTTC. It yields the protein CASSSQRGLGYEQYF.

Details on this clonotype: This is likely a read error, given that the CDR3 carries no conserved phenylalanine or tryptophan at its end. V and J are TRBV19 and TRBJ2-1; unclear D gene. From germline, CDR1 is LNHDA and CDR2 SQIVND (reference sequence). The CDR3 spans 15 residues. Trimming removed 3 bases at V and 0 bases at J, with 9 bases between. The CDR3 sequence is CASSMALSSYNEQFL. In DNA, the CDR3 is TGTGCCAGTAGTATGGCTTTGAGCTCCTACAATGAGCAGTTCCTC.

This clonotype has a handful of counts. This chain uses TRBV12-3 or TRBV12-4 with TRBJ1-5; D uncertain. Between the trimmed V and J ends, which lost 1 base and 0 bases, there was a span of 13 bases. The length of the CDR3 is 17 residues. The CDR3 sequence is CASSLVGGRYSNQPQHF. Written as DNA, the CDR3 is TGTGCCAGCAGTTTAGTTGGCGGAAGGTATAGCAATCAGCCCCAGCATTTT.

J is TRBJ2-7 and V is TRBV27, with D possibly called TRBD1 or TRBD2 (6 bases each). With 3 bases removed from V and 6 bases from J, the gap between germline ends came to 12 bases. The CDR3 loop spans 13 amino acids. Germline V CDR1 and CDR2: MNHEY, SMNVEV (reference sequence). The DNA of the CDR3 is TGTGCCAGCAGTTTTGATAAGGGGGGCGAGCAGTACTTC. It encodes CASSFDKGGEQYF.

This clonotype was found many times. This chain joins TRBV6-5 and TRBJ1-1; weak D call: TRBD1 (5 bases). Between the trimmed V and J ends, which lost 2 bases and 6 bases, there was a span of 10 bases. Germline-derived CDR1 and CDR2 are MNHEY and SVGAGI. The CDR3 contains 13 residues. Here the CDR3 reads CASSYEGKSEAFF. The CDR3 DNA reads as TGTGCCAGCAGTTACGAGGGGAAGTCTGAAGCTTTCTTT.

This clonotype was counted many times. The V gene is TRBV27, the J gene TRBJ2-1; the match to TRBD2 covers 12 bases. CDR3 size: 14 residues. Germline V lookup: CDR1 MNHEY, CDR2 SMNVEV (reference sequence). V lost 6 bases and J lost 7; bases outside the gene matches: 4. The CDR3 coding sequence is TGTGCCAGCAGGACTAGCGGGAGTACAAATGAGCAGTTCTTC. Its protein product is CASRTSGSTNEQFF.

Of note for this clonotype: This may stem from a read error, because a much larger clone lies one nucleotide away. CDR3 bases: TGTGCCAGCAGTGTAAAAAACTCAGATACGCAGTATTTT. This codes for CASSVKNSDTQYF. This sequence joins TRBV27 and TRBJ2-3; D call uncertain. This CDR3 spans 13 amino acids. The germline V and J ends were trimmed by 5 bases and 4 bases, with 10 bases remaining between them. The germline CDR1 and CDR2 sequences are MNHEY and SMNVEV (reference sequence).

This clonotype was seen repeatedly, ten times or more. The chain is built from TRBV7-8 and TRBJ1-1; 8 bases map to TRBD1. With V trimmed by 6 bases and J by 6 bases, 6 bases remained unmatched. Germline V gives CDR1 SGHVS, CDR2 FQNEAQ. This CDR3 region has 13 residues. For the CDR3, the DNA is TGTGCCAGCAGGGGACAGGCGGCGGCTGAAGCTTTCTTT. This gives the protein CASRGQAAAEAFF. Variable domain in full (rest from reference TRBV7-8 and TRBJ1-1): GAGVSQSPRYKVAKRGQDVALRCDPISGHVSLFWYQQALGQGPEFLTYFQNEAQLDKSGLPSDRFFAERPEGSVSTLKIQRTQQEDSAVYLCASRGQAAAEAFFGQGTRLTVV.

This clonotype has a count of ten or more. The chain joins TRBV7-9 to TRBJ2-3; D gene ambiguous. Trimming left V 0 bases short and J 0 bases short, with 10 bases between. CDR1 and CDR2 (germline): SEHNR, FQNEAQ (reference sequence). The CDR3 has 16 residues. CDR3 coding DNA: TGTGCCAGCAGCTTAGCGGCTGTCACTAGCACAGATACGCAGTATTTT. This translates into CASSLAAVTSTDTQYF. Drawing the rest from reference TRBV7-9 and TRBJ2-3, the complete variable domain is DTGVSQNPRHKITKRGQNVTFRCDPISEHNRLYWYRQTLGQGPEFLTYFQNEAQLEKSRLLSDRFSAERPKGSFSTLEIQRTEQGDSAMYLCASSLAAVTSTDTQYFGPGTRLTVL.

This clonotype was observed at least ten times. This chain links TRBV7-3 with TRBJ2-3; D is perhaps TRBD2 (6 bases). The ends were cut back, 4 bases at V and 6 bases at J, with 29 bases in the middle. This CDR3 spans 19 amino acids. Germline V gene data show CDR1 as SGHTA and CDR2 as FQGTGA. As DNA, the CDR3 is TGTGCCAGCAGCTCACCAGTCAGGGATGGCGGGGCCCCTCCCGATACGCAGTATTTT. Its protein product is CASSSPVRDGGAPPDTQYF.

The rearrangement links TRBV19 to TRBJ1-1, with D uncertain. The CDR3 loop spans 15 amino acids. Germline CDR1 is LNHDA and CDR2 is SQIVND (reference sequence). V was pared by 2 bases and J by 1 base, with 11 bases between. The CDR3 DNA reads as TGTGCCAGTAGTATACGGTTACGGGGGAACACTGAAGCTTTCTTT. Translating gives CASSIRLRGNTEAFF.

A few counts support this clonotype. The V gene is TRBV2, the J gene TRBJ1-2, with 8 bases matching TRBD1. J lost 6 bases, V lost 6 bases, and 6 bases had no gene match. There are 13 residues in the CDR3. CDR1 is SNHLY and CDR2 is FYNNEI in the germline V gene. The CDR3 nucleotides read TGTGCCAGCAGGGCCGGGACAGGAGATGGCTACACCTTC. Amino acid sequence: CASRAGTGDGYTF.

To note about this clonotype: This may stem from a read error, because a much larger clone lies one nucleotide away. The genes are TRBV6-6 and TRBJ2-7; D is perhaps TRBD1 or TRBD2 (5 bases each). This CDR3 spans 14 amino acids. Germline V gives CDR1 MNHNY, CDR2 SVGAGI (reference sequence). V shed 4 bases and J shed 2 bases, with 12 bases lying between them. CDR3 loop: CASSLGTLTYEQYF. In DNA, the CDR3 is TGTGCCAGCAGTTTAGGGACCTTAACCTACGAGCAGTACTTC.

V gene TRBV9 combines with J gene TRBJ2-1; D unclear. Germline-derived CDR1 and CDR2 are SGDLS and YYNGEE. The CDR3 loop spans 15 amino acids. V was cut by 3 bases and J by 2 bases, with 12 bases left in between. In nucleotides, the CDR3 is TGTGCCAGCAGCGCGACCTTCAGCGCCTACAATGAGCAGTTCTTC. Translating gives CASSATFSAYNEQFF.

In the case of this clonotype: A much larger clone is a single base away; this may be a read error. This chain uses TRBV10-3 with TRBJ1-1; 7 nucleotides match TRBD1. Per the germline V gene, CDR1 is ENHRY and CDR2 is SYGVKD. The CDR3 is 16 residues long. Unmatched junction bases numbered 9, after V lost 2 bases and J lost 3 bases. CDR3 DNA sequence: TGTGCCATCAGTGAGCCGTGGCAGGGGGGGGACACTGAAGCTTTCTTT. Translation gives CAISEPWQGGDTEAFF.